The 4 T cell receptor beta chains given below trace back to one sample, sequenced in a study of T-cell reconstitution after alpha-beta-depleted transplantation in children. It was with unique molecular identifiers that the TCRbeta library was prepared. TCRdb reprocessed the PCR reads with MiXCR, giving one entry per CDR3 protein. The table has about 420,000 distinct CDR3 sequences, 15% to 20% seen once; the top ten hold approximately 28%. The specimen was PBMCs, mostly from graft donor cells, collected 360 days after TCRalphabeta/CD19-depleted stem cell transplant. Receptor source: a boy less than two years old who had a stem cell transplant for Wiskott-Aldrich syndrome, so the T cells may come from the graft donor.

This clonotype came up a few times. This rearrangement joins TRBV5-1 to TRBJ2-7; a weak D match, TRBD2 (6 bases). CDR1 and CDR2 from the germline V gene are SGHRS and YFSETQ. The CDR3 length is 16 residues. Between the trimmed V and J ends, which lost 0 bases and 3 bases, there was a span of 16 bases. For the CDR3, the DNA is TGCGCCAGCAGCTTGGTGGAGGGCTCCGTCCTCTACGAGCAGTACTTC. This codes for CASSLVEGSVLYEQYF.

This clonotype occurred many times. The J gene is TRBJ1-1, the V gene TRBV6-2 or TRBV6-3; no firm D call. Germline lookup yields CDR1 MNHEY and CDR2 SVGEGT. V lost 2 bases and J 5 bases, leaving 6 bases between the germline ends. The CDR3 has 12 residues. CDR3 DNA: TGTGCCAGCAGTTACCCACAGACTGAAGCTTTCTTT. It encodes CASSYPQTEAFF.

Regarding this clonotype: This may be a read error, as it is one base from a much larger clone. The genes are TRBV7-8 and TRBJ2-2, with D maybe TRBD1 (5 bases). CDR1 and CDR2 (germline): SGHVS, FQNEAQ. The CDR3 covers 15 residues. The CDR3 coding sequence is TGTGACAGCAGCCTTATGGGGCGAGGCACCGGGGAGCTGTTTTTT. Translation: CDSSLMGRGTGELFF.

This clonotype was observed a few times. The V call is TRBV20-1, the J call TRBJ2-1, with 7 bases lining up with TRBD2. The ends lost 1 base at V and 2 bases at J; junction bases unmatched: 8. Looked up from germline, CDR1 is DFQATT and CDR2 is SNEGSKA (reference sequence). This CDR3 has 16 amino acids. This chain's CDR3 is CSARVRTSDTYNEQFF. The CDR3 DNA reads TGCAGTGCTAGAGTTAGAACTAGCGACACCTACAATGAGCAGTTCTTC.